The source of this TCR beta chain is a study of cytomegalovirus exposure and HLA in healthy donors. The PCR contained 60 Vbeta and 13 Jbeta primers. TCRdb keeps only in-frame clones here, not all; method: immunoSEQ multiplex PCR. The sample yields 150,000 to 200,000 clones, about 81% seen once. Germline CDR1 is MNHNS and CDR2 is SASEGT. The V end was cut by 2 bases, the J end by 0 bases, with 10 bases between. The CDR3 is 15 amino acids. V is TRBV6-1 and J is TRBJ1-1; D gene uncertain. Sequenced sample: PBMCs. The clonotype originates from a woman between 18 and 29 years old in good health and CMV-seronegative. DNA for the CDR3: TGTGCCAGCAGTGAAACGGGATACATGAACACTGAAGCTTTCTTT. This codes for CASSETGYMNTEAFF.